The clone carrying this TCR beta chain was seen a handful of times. This record belongs to a study of T cells in Graves' hyperthyroidism and ophthalmopathy. Amplification of TCR beta CDR3 regions was performed using RNA transcripts as template. Using the HTBI primer set, a first-round RT-PCR was run on the TCR CDR3. Each CDR3 protein is one row after TCRdb ran MiXCR on the multiplex PCR reads. The sample carries about 510,000 distinct CDR3 sequences, approximately 48% recorded once. There are 12 residues in the CDR3. Trimming pared 3 bases from V and 0 bases from J, leaving 4 bases between. Looked up from germline, CDR1 is SQVTM and CDR2 is ANQGSEA.

This clonotype originated in an adult woman with Graves' disease, either hyperthyroidism or ophthalmopathy (not recorded which). The chain recombines TRBV29-1 with TRBJ2-3; D gene uncertain. The material sequenced was peripheral blood or thyroid tissue (not recorded which). The CDR3 is CSVDRSTDTQYF. The CDR3 bases are TGCAGCGTTGATCGCAGCACAGATACGCAGTATTTT.